Listed below are T cell receptor beta chains from one sample, sequenced in a study of CD8+ T cells in alopecia areata. Profiling relied on immunoSEQ multiplex PCR, and the TCRdb table lists in-frame clones only, not all of them. Counted here are approximately 160,000 clones, 55% to 75% occurring once; the ten biggest clones make up approximately 15%. The material sequenced was CD4+ T cells sorted from blood, taken at week 24, from a patient treated with tofacitinib. These receptor sequences come from a human donor with alopecia areata. Each CDR3 is given with its conserved first and last residue. Each record gives: J gene, D gene, clone size, V gene, CDR3 DNA, CDR3 protein. A D gene is named only where the DNA matches it firmly. Some rows mark clone size as missing; the rest say once, few, many or name a class of expanded clone.

TRBJ2-7,-,few,TRBV4-2,TGTGCCAGCAGCTATGTGGGGAATGGCTACGAGCAGTACTTC,CASSYVGNGYEQYF
TRBJ1-6,TRBD1,-,TRBV10-3,TGTGCCAGCAGACCGCCGGGCAGGGGGAACTCACCCCTCCACTTT,CASRPPGRGNSPLHF
TRBJ1-5,TRBD1,-,TRBV6-6,TGTGCCAGCAGTGACAGGGGTGGTCAGCCCCAGCATTTT,CASSDRGGQPQHF
TRBJ2-6,-,-,TRBV29-1,TGCAGCGTTGTGGTTTTCCCTGGGGCCAACGTCCTGACTTTC,CSVVVFPGANVLTF
TRBJ2-2,TRBD2,-,TRBV30,TGTGCCTGGACACTAGCGGGGGATGCGACCGGGGAGCTGTTTTTT,CAWTLAGDATGELFF
TRBJ2-1,-,-,TRBV5-6,TGTGCCAGCAGCCCCCCTGGGGGTATCTACAATGAGCAGTTCTTC,CASSPPGGIYNEQFF
TRBJ2-5,-,few,TRBV29-1,TGCAGCGTCCTATCAGAGACCCAGTACTTC,CSVLSETQYF
TRBJ1-1,-,-,TRBV7-6,TGTGCCAGCAGCTTAATGGTTGAGAACACTGAAGCTTTCTTT,CASSLMVENTEAFF
TRBJ1-4,-,-,TRBV4-1,TGCGCCAGCAGCCAAGGGGAGACAACTAATGAAAAACTGTTTTTT,CASSQGETTNEKLFF
TRBJ2-6,-,-,TRBV30,TGTGCCTGGAGTCTCAGGGTGGGAACTGGGGCCAACGTCCTGACTTTC,CAWSLRVGTGANVLTF
TRBJ2-5,TRBD2,-,TRBV5-1,TGCGCCAGCAGCCCAACCGGGGGGGCTGAGACCCAGTACTTC,CASSPTGGAETQYF
TRBJ1-1,-,-,TRBV29-1,TGCAGCGTTGTCCCCGCACTGAACACTGAAGCTTTCTTT,CSVVPALNTEAFF
TRBJ1-3,-,-,TRBV29-1,TGCAGCGCCGGGCAGGGAGGTGGAAACACCATATATTTT,CSAGQGGGNTIYF
TRBJ2-2,-,-,TRBV25-1,TGTGCCAGCAGTGAGACTTGGAGGGGTTCTGCCGGGGAGCTGTTTTTT,CASSETWRGSAGELFF
TRBJ1-5,TRBD1,-,TRBV30,TGTGCCTGGAGTAGGGACAGGGGGCCGAGGGGCAATCAGCCCCAGCATTTT,CAWSRDRGPRGNQPQHF
TRBJ1-2,-,few,TRBV21-1,TGTGCCAGCAGCATATCCGGGGGAGGTGGCTACACCTTC,CASSISGGGGYTF
TRBJ2-5,TRBD1,-,TRBV4-1,TGCGCCAGCAGCCAAGGCGGGACAGGCCACCTCCAAGAGACCCAGTACTTC,CASSQGGTGHLQETQYF
TRBJ2-1,TRBD1,-,TRBV6-6,TGTGCCACCGACAGGGTCGGCGAGCAGTTCTTC,CATDRVGEQFF
TRBJ2-6,-,many,TRBV18,TGTGCCAGCTCACCCCTTAGGGCTGGGGCCAACGTCCTGACTTTC,CASSPLRAGANVLTF
TRBJ2-1,TRBD2,-,TRBV29-1,TGCAGCGTTGCTCTGTCTAGCGGGGGGGCTATGCTGGGTGAGCAGTTCTTC,CSVALSSGGAMLGEQFF
TRBJ2-6,-,-,TRBV30,TGTGCCTGGAGAAGAATGAGCTCTGGGGCCAACGTCCTGACTTTC,CAWRRMSSGANVLTF
TRBJ2-1,-,-,TRBV4-1,TGCGCCAGCAGCCAAGATCGGGTGGGCAGTTACAATGAGCAGTTCTTC,CASSQDRVGSYNEQFF
TRBJ2-1,-,-,TRBV29-1,TGCAGCGTTGAAGGGGGGCGGGGGTCGACCCCCTTGGATGAGCAGTTCTTC,CSVEGGRGSTPLDEQFF
TRBJ2-3,TRBD1,once,TRBV29-1,TGCAGCGTTCTATCCGGGACAGGAAACTTAGATACGCAGTATTTT,CSVLSGTGNLDTQYF
TRBJ2-1,-,-,TRBV5-1,TGCGCCAGCGGAGACCCTATGCTTGGTGAGCAGTTCTTC,CASGDPMLGEQFF
TRBJ1-6,-,once,TRBV29-1,TGCAGCGCTGGCGACCAGGAAGGTTCACCCCTCCACTTT,CSAGDQEGSPLHF
TRBJ1-1,-,-,TRBV19,TGTGCCAGTAACCCGACAGTGATGAACACTGAAGCTTTCTTT,CASNPTVMNTEAFF
TRBJ1-2,-,-,TRBV6-4,TGTGCCAGCAGTGACTCGGATGGCTACACCTTC,CASSDSDGYTF
TRBJ1-2,-,few,TRBV18,TGTGCCAGCTCACGGGGGTCCAACTATGGCTACACCTTC,CASSRGSNYGYTF
TRBJ2-6,TRBD1,-,TRBV2,TGTGCCAGCAGGGGGACAGGGTGGACTGGGGCCAACGTCCTGACTTTC,CASRGTGWTGANVLTF
TRBJ1-3,TRBD1,-,TRBV30,TGTGCCTGGAGTGGAAAGGGGGCAGGTGGAAACACCATATATTTT,CAWSGKGAGGNTIYF
TRBJ1-1,-,-,TRBV7-6,TGTGCCAGCAGCCAACAAATGAACACTGAAGCTTTCTTT,CASSQQMNTEAFF
TRBJ2-7,-,-,TRBV30,TGTGCCTGGAGTGCACCCCCGGTCTACGAGCAGTACTTC,CAWSAPPVYEQYF
TRBJ2-2,-,few,TRBV27,TGTGCCAGCAGTTTGCAACAGGGAGGGGAGCTGTTTTTT,CASSLQQGGELFF